A selection of T cell receptor beta chains follows, all from one sample in a study of T cell changes during pregnancy in multiple sclerosis. Libraries were prepared by immunoSEQ multiplex PCR; TCRdb keeps only in-frame clonotypes and omits some of them. This sample yields around 40,000 clones, of which more than 85% are seen a single time; around 0.4% belongs to the top ten. Material: CD4+ T cells from peripheral blood mononuclear cells, obtained in the second trimester of pregnancy. The source of these receptors is a female donor with multiple sclerosis, enrolled in a pregnancy study. Each CDR3 is given with its conserved first and last residue. D genes are given only for firm matches. Some rows mark clone size as missing; the rest say once, few, many or name a class of expanded clone.

>NA|TRBD1|TRBV5-5|TRBJ2-7
TGTGCCAGCAGCTTCACCACAGGGGGCCAGGCCTACGAGCAGTACTTC
CASSFTTGGQAYEQYF
>few|NA|TRBV7-8|TRBJ2-7
TGTGCCAGCAGCCCGACGGAGACTAGACTTTACGAGCAGTACTTC
CASSPTETRLYEQYF
>NA|NA|TRBV6-5|TRBJ2-5
TGTGCCAGCAGTTACACAGGGAACCAAGAGACCCAGTACTTC
CASSYTGNQETQYF
>NA|TRBD2|TRBV7-8|TRBJ2-3
TGTGCCAGCAGCTCTCTCCGAGGACTAGCGGGCCCAGATACGCAGTATTTT
CASSSLRGLAGPDTQYF
>NA|TRBD2|TRBV11-2|TRBJ2-7
TGTGCCAGCAGCTTAGGGGTACTAGCGGGAGAGTTCGACGAGCAGTACTTC
CASSLGVLAGEFDEQYF
>NA|NA|TRBV19|TRBJ2-7
TGTGCCAGTAGTAACATCCGCTACGAGCAGTACTTC
CASSNIRYEQYF
>NA|NA|TRBV9|TRBJ1-3
TGTGCCAGCAGCGTAACCAGCTCTGGAAACACCATATATTTT
CASSVTSSGNTIYF
>NA|TRBD1|TRBV6-6|TRBJ2-3
TGTGCCAGCAGGGGGATGGGACAGGAGACAGATACGCAGTATTTT
CASRGMGQETDTQYF
>NA|TRBD1|TRBV6-5|TRBJ1-4
TGTGCCAGCAGTTACGCTGGGACAGGGTATGAAAAACTGTTTTTT
CASSYAGTGYEKLFF
>NA|NA|TRBV19|TRBJ1-5
TGTGCCACCTCCCGGGGGGGGTCTTTAATGATTTATAGCAATCAGCCCCAGCATTTT
CATSRGGSLMIYSNQPQHF
>NA|NA|TRBV5-1|TRBJ2-3
TGCGCCAGCAGCCCATGGGAGTCCACAGATACGCAGTATTTT
CASSPWESTDTQYF
>NA|NA|TRBV29-1|TRBJ1-2
TGCAGCGTTGATCCAGGTGGGGGCTTCTATGGCTACACCTTC
CSVDPGGGFYGYTF
>medium-sized|TRBD1|TRBV30|TRBJ1-4
TGTGCCTGGGCTTCCGGGACAGGTAGTGAAAAACTGTTTTTT
CAWASGTGSEKLFF
>NA|NA|TRBV21-1|TRBJ2-7
TGTGCCAGCAGCAAAGTTAACACAGTGCTGACCTACGAGCAGTACTTC
CASSKVNTVLTYEQYF
>NA|NA|TRBV18|TRBJ1-4
TGTGCCAGCTCACCACAGAGGGCAGGAGGTGAAAAACTGTTTTTT
CASSPQRAGGEKLFF
>NA|NA|TRBV2|TRBJ2-7
TGTGCCAGCAGTGAAGCGCGGCGGGAGCAGTACTTC
CASSEARREQYF
>NA|TRBD1|TRBV27|TRBJ1-1
TGTGCCAGCAGGGGACAGGTGGGAAAAGCTTTCTTT
CASRGQVGKAFF
>NA|TRBD2|TRBV9|TRBJ2-3
TGTGCCAGCAGCCCCCGGGGGGGCAGCGGGCATACGCAGTATTTT
CASSPRGGSGHTQYF
>NA|TRBD1|TRBV5-1|TRBJ2-5
TGCGCCAGCAGCCTGGAACCGGGACAGCAAGAGACCCAGTACTTC
CASSLEPGQQETQYF
>NA|NA|TRBV29-1|TRBJ1-1
TGCAGTGCCAGGATGAACACTGAAGCTTTCTTT
CSARMNTEAFF
>NA|TRBD2|TRBV5-1|TRBJ2-7
TGCGCCAGCAGCCCCGGGACTAGCGACCATACCTACGAGCAGTACTTC
CASSPGTSDHTYEQYF
>NA|NA|TRBV10-3|TRBJ1-3
TGTGCCATCAGCGGGGGGGACCTGAGTTTAGGAAACACCATATATTTT
CAISGGDLSLGNTIYF
>once|NA|TRBV10-1|TRBJ1-5
TGCGCCAGCAGCGACGGACAGAGCAATCAGCCCCAGCATTTT
CASSDGQSNQPQHF
>NA|NA|TRBV6-5|TRBJ1-1
TGTGCCAGCAGTAATGGACAGCAGAACACTGAAGCTTTCTTT
CASSNGQQNTEAFF
>once|NA|TRBV5-1|TRBJ2-5
TGCGCCAGCAGCTTAACCACAGGTGGAGAGACCCAGTACTTC
CASSLTTGGETQYF
>once|NA|TRBV6-5|TRBJ1-2
TGTGCCAGCAGCCTCGGGACCAGCCGGAGGGGTGGCTACACCTTC
CASSLGTSRRGGYTF
>NA|NA|TRBV2|TRBJ1-5
TGTGCCAGCAGTCAAGACATCGCAAATCAGCCCCAGCATTTT
CASSQDIANQPQHF
>NA|NA|TRBV5-1|TRBJ2-7
TGCGCCAGCAGCTTGGCCGTGGGGGCCCCCTACGAGCAGTACTTC
CASSLAVGAPYEQYF
>NA|NA|TRBV7-2|TRBJ1-5
TGTGCCAGCAGCAGTGCCGCGCAGGGCAATCAGCCCCAGCATTTT
CASSSAAQGNQPQHF
>NA|NA|TRBV28|TRBJ1-2
TGTGCCAGCGTTTCGGACAGTAACTATGGCTACACCTTC
CASVSDSNYGYTF
>NA|NA|TRBV7-3|TRBJ1-6
TGTGCCAGCAGCAAGAACGGGGCAGGGGCTTCACCCCTCCACTTT
CASSKNGAGASPLHF
>NA|NA|TRBV20-1|TRBJ1-1
TGCAGTGCGGGCAGGGGCACTGAAGCTTTCTTT
CSAGRGTEAFF
>NA|NA|TRBV10-3|TRBJ2-5
TGTGCCATCAGTGAGTCGACAGGGAGGATCCAAGAGACCCAGTACTTC
CAISESTGRIQETQYF
>NA|TRBD2|TRBV9|TRBJ2-2
TGTGCCAGCAGCGTAGACACGGGGGGGTTGTTTTTT
CASSVDTGGLFF
>once|NA|TRBV9|TRBJ1-1
TGTGCCAGCAGCCGACAGACTTTGAACACTGAAGCTTTCTTT
CASSRQTLNTEAFF
>NA|TRBD2|TRBV20-1|TRBJ2-1
TGCAGTGGCCCAGCGGGAAAGCAGTTCTTC
CSGPAGKQFF
>NA|TRBD2|TRBV19|TRBJ2-1
TGTGCCAGTAGTACTAGCGGGGGGGCCGGGAATGAGCAGTTCTTC
CASSTSGGAGNEQFF
>NA|NA|TRBV29-1|TRBJ2-3
TGCAGCGTTGGGGTGGGACTCACAGATACGCAGTATTTT
CSVGVGLTDTQYF
>NA|NA|TRBV6-5|TRBJ1-1
TGTGCCAGCAGTTACTCAGGGCCCCGGGGGAGGACTGAAGCTTTCTTT
CASSYSGPRGRTEAFF